This record concerns one TCR beta chain sequence. The clone's antigen remains unknown. Base qualities are not provided; no much larger clone lies one nucleotide away. The CDR3 regions of human TCRbeta chains were subjected to immunosequencing. In the original analysis: TCRs in the repertoires were matched against a reference library of SARS-CoV-2-specific TCRs that had been generated with the MIRA antigen-specificity platform. Breadth was defined as the fraction of unique TCRs that were SARS-CoV-2-associated, and depth was defined as the fraction of total T cells that were SARS-CoV-2-associated. Using the MIRA data, each spike-specific TCR was assigned both to the spike region to which the TCR was reactive and to a CD4 or CD8 class. Log10-transformed breadth and depth values were compared by one-way ANOVA with Sidak's multiple comparisons tests. The immuneACCESS repertoire file appears here via TCRdb, limited to in-frame rearrangements. These files lack a portion of the clones; in checked studies, under half of the deficit traces to unresolved V genes, and the cause of the others is not known. V, J and clone size are those of that table, while D and trimming were read from the DNA. This sample has roughly 79,000 clones in its table, and under 95% of those were observed once. Around 7.1% of the sample is taken by the ten largest.

These data originate in a study of T cell responses to AZD1222 COVID-19 vaccine (dated by TCRdb to the early 2020s). Background for the entire study: A total of around 240 trial participants underwent TCR sequencing, of whom 200 to 220 received two doses of AZD1222 and about 25 received two doses of the MenACWY control vaccine. Enrollment into the trials was organized by age into subgroups of 18-55, 56-69 and 70-plus years, and those subgroups contained approximately 150, 30 and 60 TCR-sequenced participants, respectively.

Overall study outcomes, separate from this receptor: In the small 56-69-year group, the increase in depth fell short of significance, most likely because of low power. Reportedly, almost half of the unique spike-specific TCRs recognized epitopes lying outside the regions that are mutated in the B.1.351 and B.1.1.7 variants. Conclusions about previously exposed vaccinees are limited, since just five or six AZD1222 recipients were seropositive for SARS-CoV-2 at baseline. After two AZD1222 doses, spike-specific TCR breadth and depth were significantly higher than at day 0 and than in MenACWY recipients. The whole spike protein was spanned by vaccine-associated CD4 TCRs, and dominant responses were seen in regions 160-218 and 743-854. Participants were mostly white British, with more females than males. The authors suggested clonal diversity may have been underestimated. No day 14 peak-response samples were available, so repertoires were characterized only after the peak T cell response.

The time point label, read with the paper, signifies: baseline before first vaccination. Interpreted using the paper, the treatment or condition label stands for: meningococcal conjugate vaccine given as trial control. Samples from vaccinated people were obtained from the UK trials COV001 and COV002, which included a single-blind randomized controlled phase 2/3 trial of AZD1222 (ChAdOx1 nCoV-19) in healthy adults. Trial participant PBMC samples were collected at day 0 and day 28 after the second dose for TCRbeta chain sequencing. CDR1 and CDR2, per the germline V gene, are MDHEN and SYDVKM. V is reduced by 6 bases and J by 2 bases, leaving a spacing of 41 bases between them. Including the terminal cysteine and phenylalanine, the CDR3 comprises 23 residues. Just the 69-base CDR3 DNA is kept, in frame starting at base 1.

Rearrangement joined TRBV28 to TRBJ2-7, with a tentative D gene TRBD1 over 7 matching bases. The specimen comprised peripheral blood, sampled on day 0 of MenACWY control vaccination. The TCR was taken from an adult in good health. The DNA sequence is as follows: TGTGCCAGCAGCTCAATAGGGTTCTGGATGAGTGACCATAAGGAGGGGGCACCCTACGAGCAGTACTTC. The encoded protein is CASSSIGFWMSDHKEGAPYEQYF.